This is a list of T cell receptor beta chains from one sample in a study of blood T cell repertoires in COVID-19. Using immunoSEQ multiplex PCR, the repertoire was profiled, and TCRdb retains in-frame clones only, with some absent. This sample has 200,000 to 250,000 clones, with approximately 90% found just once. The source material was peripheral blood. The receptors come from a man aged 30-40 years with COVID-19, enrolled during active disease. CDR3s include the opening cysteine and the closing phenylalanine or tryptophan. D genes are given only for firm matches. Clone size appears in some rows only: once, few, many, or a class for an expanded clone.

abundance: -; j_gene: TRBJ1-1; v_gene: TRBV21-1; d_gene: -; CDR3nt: TGTGCCAGCAGCAAGGGACAGACCCCGAACACTGAAGCTTTCTTT; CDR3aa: CASSKGQTPNTEAFF
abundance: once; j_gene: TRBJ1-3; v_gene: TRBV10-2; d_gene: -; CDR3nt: TGCGCCAGCAGTGGCAAACCAGACAGCTCTGGAAACACCATATATTTT; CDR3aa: CASSGKPDSSGNTIYF
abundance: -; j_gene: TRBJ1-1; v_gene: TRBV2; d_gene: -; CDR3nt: TGTGCCAGCCCGAAGGGGAGGGAGAACACTGAAGCTTTCTTT; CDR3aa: CASPKGRENTEAFF
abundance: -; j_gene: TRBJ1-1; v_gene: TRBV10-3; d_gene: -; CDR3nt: TGTGCCATCAGTGACGGGGGGATGAACACTGAAGCTTTCTTT; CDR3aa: CAISDGGMNTEAFF
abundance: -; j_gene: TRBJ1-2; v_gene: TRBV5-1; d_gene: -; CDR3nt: TGCGCCAGCAGCCCCCTTTCCGACAGTTCCCGCTACACCTTC; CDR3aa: CASSPLSDSSRYTF
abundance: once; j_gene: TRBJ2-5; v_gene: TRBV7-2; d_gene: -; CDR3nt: TGTGCCAGCAGTTTGTGGGGATCGTTGAGCGGAGAGACCCAGTACTTC; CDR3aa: CASSLWGSLSGETQYF
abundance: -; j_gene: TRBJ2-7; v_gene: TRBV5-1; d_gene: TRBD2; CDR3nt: TGCGCCAGCAGAGCGGGACTAGCGGGTCACGAGCAGTACTTC; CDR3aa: CASRAGLAGHEQYF
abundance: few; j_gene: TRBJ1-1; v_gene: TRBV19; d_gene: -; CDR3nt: TGTGCCAGTGGGAATGGACAGTTGAACACTGAAGCTTTCTTT; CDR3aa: CASGNGQLNTEAFF
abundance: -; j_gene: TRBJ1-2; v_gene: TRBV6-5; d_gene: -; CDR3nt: TGTGCCAGCAGTTACGATACCGGGACATCGGGCTACACCTTC; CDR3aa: CASSYDTGTSGYTF
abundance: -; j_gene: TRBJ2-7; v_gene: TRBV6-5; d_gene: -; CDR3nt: TGTGCCAGCAGTTACTTGTCAGGTGGCTACGAGCAGTACTTC; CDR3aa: CASSYLSGGYEQYF
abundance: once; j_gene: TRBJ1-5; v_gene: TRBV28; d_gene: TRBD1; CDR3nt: TGTGCCAGCAGTTTATTTTCGGGACAGAAGTTCAATCAGCCCCAGCATTTT; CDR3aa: CASSLFSGQKFNQPQHF
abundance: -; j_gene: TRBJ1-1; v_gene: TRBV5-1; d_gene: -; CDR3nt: TGCGCCAGCAGCTTACAGGTCATGAACACTGAAGCTTTCTTT; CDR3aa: CASSLQVMNTEAFF
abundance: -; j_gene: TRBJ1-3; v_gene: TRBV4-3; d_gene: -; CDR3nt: TGCGCCAGCAGCCCAGCCTTAGGGAGAAGGAACACCATATATTTT; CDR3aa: CASSPALGRRNTIYF
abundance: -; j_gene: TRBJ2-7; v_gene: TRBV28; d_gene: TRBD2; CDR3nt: TGTGCCAGCAAACCTCCCGGGACTATCTCCTACGAGCAGTACTTC; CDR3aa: CASKPPGTISYEQYF
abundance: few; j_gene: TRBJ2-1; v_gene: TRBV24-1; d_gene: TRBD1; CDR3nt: TGTGCCACCAGTGAGGCGGGACAGGGGTACAATGAGCAGTTCTTC; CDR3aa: CATSEAGQGYNEQFF
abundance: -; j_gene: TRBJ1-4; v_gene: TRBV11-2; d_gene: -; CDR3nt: TGTGCCAGCAGCTTAAGGCAGGGCAACGAAAAACTGTTTTTT; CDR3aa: CASSLRQGNEKLFF
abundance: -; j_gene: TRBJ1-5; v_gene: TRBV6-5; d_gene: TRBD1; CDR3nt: TGTGCCAGCAGTTACCCCATAGGGACAGCCAATCAGCCCCAGCATTTT; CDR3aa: CASSYPIGTANQPQHF
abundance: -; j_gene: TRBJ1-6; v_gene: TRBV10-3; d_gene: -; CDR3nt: TGTGCCATCAGTGAGGCGGGGGGGAGTTCCTATAATTCACCCCTCCACTTT; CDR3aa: CAISEAGGSSYNSPLHF
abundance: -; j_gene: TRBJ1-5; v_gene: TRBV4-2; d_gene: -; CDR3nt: TGTGCCAGCAGCCAAGTGGGGGAGGGGAATCAGCCCCAGCATTTT; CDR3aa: CASSQVGEGNQPQHF
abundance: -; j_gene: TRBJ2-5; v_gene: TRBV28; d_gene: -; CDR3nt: TGTGCCAGCAGTCCCTTGGGGCCAAGAAAGACCCAGTACTTC; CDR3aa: CASSPLGPRKTQYF
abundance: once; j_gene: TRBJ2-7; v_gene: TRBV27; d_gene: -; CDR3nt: TGTGCCAGCAGTTTAGCTACAGGGTACGGCGAGCAGTACTTC; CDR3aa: CASSLATGYGEQYF
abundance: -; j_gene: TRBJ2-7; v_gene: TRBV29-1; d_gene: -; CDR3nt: TGCAGCGTTGCCCCACGACTTGCCTCCTACGAGCAGTACTTC; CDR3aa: CSVAPRLASYEQYF
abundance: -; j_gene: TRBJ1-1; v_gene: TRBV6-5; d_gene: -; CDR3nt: TGTGCCAGCAGTTCACAGGGTCCGAACACTGAAGCTTTCTTT; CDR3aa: CASSSQGPNTEAFF
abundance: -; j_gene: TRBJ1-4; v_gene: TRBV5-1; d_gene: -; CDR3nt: TGCGCCAGCAGCTTCGTTGGGTGGAGAACTAATGAAAAACTGTTTTTT; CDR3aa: CASSFVGWRTNEKLFF
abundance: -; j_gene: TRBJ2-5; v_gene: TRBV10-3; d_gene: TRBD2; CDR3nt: TGTGCCATCAGTGTCGGGACGGGGGGTGGGTTCGAGACCCAGTACTTC; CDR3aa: CAISVGTGGGFETQYF
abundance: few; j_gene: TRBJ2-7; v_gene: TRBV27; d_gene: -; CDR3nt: TGTGCCAGCAGTTTAAAGCCCCGTGACTACGAGCAGTACTTC; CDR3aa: CASSLKPRDYEQYF
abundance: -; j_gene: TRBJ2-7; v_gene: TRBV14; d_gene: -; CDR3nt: TGTGCCAGCAGCCAGATCAGGGGAATGCCCTACGAGCAGTACTTC; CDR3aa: CASSQIRGMPYEQYF
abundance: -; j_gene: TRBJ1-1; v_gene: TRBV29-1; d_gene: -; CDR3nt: TGCAGCGTTGGTCAGGGTTGGACTGAAGCTTTCTTT; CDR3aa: CSVGQGWTEAFF
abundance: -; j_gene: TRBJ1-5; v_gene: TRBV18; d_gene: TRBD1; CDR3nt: TGTGCCAGCTCACCCTGGACAGGGGGCGGGGGTCAGCCCCAGCATTTT; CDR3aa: CASSPWTGGGGQPQHF
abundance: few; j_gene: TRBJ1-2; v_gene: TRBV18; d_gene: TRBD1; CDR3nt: TGTGCCGTCACGGGGACAGGGGGCCGAAACTATGGCTACACCTTC; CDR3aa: CAVTGTGGRNYGYTF
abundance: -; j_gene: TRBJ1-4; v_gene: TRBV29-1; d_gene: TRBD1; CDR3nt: TGCAGCGTGGAGACAGGGGCCTCTAACGAAAAACTGTTTTTT; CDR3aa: CSVETGASNEKLFF
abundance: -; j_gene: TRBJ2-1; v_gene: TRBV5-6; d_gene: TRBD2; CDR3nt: TGTGCCAGCAGCGGCCTACTAGCGAAGGTAGGAAATGAGCAGTTCTTC; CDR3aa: CASSGLLAKVGNEQFF
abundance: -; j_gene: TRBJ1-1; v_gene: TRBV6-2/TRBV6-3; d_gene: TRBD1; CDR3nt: TGTGCCAGCAGTTATTCGTACCCTGGGACAGGGAGGGAGTACACTGAAGCTTTCTTT; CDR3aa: CASSYSYPGTGREYTEAFF
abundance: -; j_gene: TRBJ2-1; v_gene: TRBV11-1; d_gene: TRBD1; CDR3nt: TGTGCCAGCAGCTTAGGACAGGGAAACTACAATGAGCAGTTCTTC; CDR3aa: CASSLGQGNYNEQFF
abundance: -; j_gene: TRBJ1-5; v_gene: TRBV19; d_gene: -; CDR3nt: TGTGCCAGTAGCTCAAGACAGAGCCCTAGCAATCAGCCCCAGCATTTT; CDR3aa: CASSSRQSPSNQPQHF
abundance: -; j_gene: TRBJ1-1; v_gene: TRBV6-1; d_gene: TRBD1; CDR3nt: TGTGCCAGCAGTGATCACAGGGGGGGCACTGAAGCTTTCTTT; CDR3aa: CASSDHRGGTEAFF
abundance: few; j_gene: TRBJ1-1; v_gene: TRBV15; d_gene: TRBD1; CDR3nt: TGTGCCACCAGCAGAGATCTCAACAGGGGCAGGGTCGGAGACACTGAAGCTTTCTTT; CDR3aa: CATSRDLNRGRVGDTEAFF
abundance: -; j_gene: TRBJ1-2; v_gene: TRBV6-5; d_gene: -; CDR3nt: TGTGCCAGCAGATATTCGACAGGAGGATATGGCTACACCTTC; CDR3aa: CASRYSTGGYGYTF
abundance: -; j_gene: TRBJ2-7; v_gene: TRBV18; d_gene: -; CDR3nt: TGTGCCAGCTCACCTGCGCAGGGCTATAGCGAGCAGTACTTC; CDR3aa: CASSPAQGYSEQYF
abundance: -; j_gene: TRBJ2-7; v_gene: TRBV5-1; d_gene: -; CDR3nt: TGCGCCAGCAGCTTGGAAGGGGGCGAGCAGTACTTC; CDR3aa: CASSLEGGEQYF
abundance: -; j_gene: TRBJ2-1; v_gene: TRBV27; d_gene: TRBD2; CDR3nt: TGTGCCAGCATCCCGGTTGGGACTAGCGGGAGGAATGAGCAGTTCTTC; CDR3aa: CASIPVGTSGRNEQFF
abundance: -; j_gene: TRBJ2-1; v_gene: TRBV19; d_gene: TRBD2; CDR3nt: TGTGCCAGTAGTATGCTAGCGGGAGCCCCCTACAATGAGCAGTTCTTC; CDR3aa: CASSMLAGAPYNEQFF
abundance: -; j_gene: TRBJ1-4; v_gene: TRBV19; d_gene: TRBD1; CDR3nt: TGTGCCAGTCTCGACAGGGCAACTAATGAAAAACTGTTTTTT; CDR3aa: CASLDRATNEKLFF
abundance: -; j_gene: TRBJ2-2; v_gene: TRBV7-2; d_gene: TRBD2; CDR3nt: TGTGCCAGCAGCTTTAGCGGGGGTACCGGGGAGCTGTTTTTT; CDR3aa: CASSFSGGTGELFF
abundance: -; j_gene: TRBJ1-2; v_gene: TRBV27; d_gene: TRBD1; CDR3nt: TGTGCCAGCAGTTGGGGGACAGACAACTATGGCTACACCTTC; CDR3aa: CASSWGTDNYGYTF
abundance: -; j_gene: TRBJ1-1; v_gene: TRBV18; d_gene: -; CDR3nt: TGTGCCAGCTCGCCACAACAGGGGAACACTGAAGCTTTCTTT; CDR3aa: CASSPQQGNTEAFF
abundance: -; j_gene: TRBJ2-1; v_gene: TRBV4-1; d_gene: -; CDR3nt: TGCGCCAGCAGCCAACGGCTAGGAGAGGACACAGGGTTTGAGCAGTTCTTC; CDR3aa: CASSQRLGEDTGFEQFF
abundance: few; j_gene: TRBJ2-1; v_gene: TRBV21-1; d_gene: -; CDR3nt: TGTGCCAGCAGCAAACTACCCTGGGACAGACCCAATGAGCAGTTCTTC; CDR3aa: CASSKLPWDRPNEQFF
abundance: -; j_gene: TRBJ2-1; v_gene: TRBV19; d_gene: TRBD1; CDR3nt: TGTGCCAGTAGTATAGACTTGGGCAGGGGGCGACCGAACCCCTACAATGAGCAGTTCTTC; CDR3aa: CASSIDLGRGRPNPYNEQFF